This T cell receptor (beta chain) came from a study of metastatic and nonmetastatic thyroid tumors. In the study overall: The study looked at repertoires side by side in blood and in tumor or nodule tissue from malignant and benign thyroid patients. Findings of the study overall: Benign nodules were reported to have significantly lower TCR beta diversity than malignant thyroid tumors, in blood and tumor.

Many counts were recorded for this clone. Its antigen is as yet unknown. Treatment of any kind had been given to no patient before thyroid surgery. Germline-derived CDR1 and CDR2 are MNHEY and SVGEGT. V lost 7 bases to trimming and J lost 3 bases; unmatched junction nucleotides: 8. CDR3 length: 15 residues. Original methodology: Clinicopathological groups differed in CDR3, with these differences serving to build a distant-metastasis classifier for papillary thyroid cancer. Via MiXCR, TCRdb re-called the PCR reads. These V and J calls rely on TCRdb rather than the paper's analysis. The repertoire holds about 27,000 clones, around 13% seen once, with under 5% in the top ten.

This clonotype was sampled from a female donor with papillary thyroid cancer or a benign thyroid nodule (not recorded which). Some clones in this sample may be carry-over from other donors' samples. V usage is TRBV6-2 or TRBV6-3 and J usage is TRBJ2-7, with TRBD1 matching 11 bases. Material: blood. The CDR3 here is CASNLGQGDYYEQYF. The CDR3 DNA reads as TGTGCCAGCAACCTGGGACAGGGGGACTACTACGAGCAGTACTTC.